This is a list of T cell receptor beta chains from one sample in a study of shared T cell receptors in the human thymus. Profiling relied on immunoSEQ multiplex PCR, and the TCRdb table lists in-frame clones only, not all of them. The sample lists about 710,000 clones; around 87% were seen once. This same sample was also taken into another study, of human thymus T cells.

Sequenced sample: thymocytes. These receptors came from a boy younger than two with a congenital heart defect. Both conserved end residues are part of each CDR3. The D gene is left open where the match is weak. Clone size is not always given. Where it is, it says once, few, many or a class for expanded clones.

size,V,D,J,length,DNA,CDR3
-,TRBV18,TRBD1,TRBJ1-5,18,TGTGCCAGCTCACTATCGGGACAGGTCAATTCAGGTAATCAGCCCCAGCATTTT,CASSLSGQVNSGNQPQHF
-,TRBV7-2,TRBD1,TRBJ2-5,15,TGTGCCAGCAGCCGTGAGCCTGACAGGGAAGAGACCCAGTACTTC,CASSREPDREETQYF
few,TRBV7-9,TRBD1,TRBJ2-1,16,TGTGCCAGCAGCGCCTGGGACAGCATTCTTCACAATGAGCAGTTCTTC,CASSAWDSILHNEQFF
once,TRBV5-1,TRBD2,TRBJ2-2,19,TGCGCCAGCAGCCCTGTCCGCGTGTGGGCTAGCGGCAACACCGGGGAGCTGTTTTTT,CASSPVRVWASGNTGELFF
-,TRBV30,TRBD1,TRBJ2-5,14,TGTGCCTGGAGGGGGACAGGTTCTGGAGAGACCCAGTACTTC,CAWRGTGSGETQYF
-,TRBV23-1,-,TRBJ1-4,14,TGCGCCAGCAGGGGACACCCTAGCCTTGAAAAACTGTTTTTT,CASRGHPSLEKLFF
-,TRBV2,-,TRBJ2-3,19,TGTGCCAGCAGTGCGGTCCAGGGGAAGGGTCGGAGTCGGGAAGATACGCAGTATTTT,CASSAVQGKGRSREDTQYF
-,TRBV28,-,TRBJ2-7,15,TGTGCCAGCAGTCCGGAGACAGGCCGCTCCTACGAGCAGTACTTC,CASSPETGRSYEQYF
-,TRBV6-5,TRBD2,TRBJ2-1,16,TGTGCCAGCAGTTACGCCCTAGCGGGGGGGCCCAATGAGCAGTTCTTC,CASSYALAGGPNEQFF
-,TRBV15,TRBD1,TRBJ2-3,20,TGTGCCACCAGCAACATGGACAGGGCCGCCCGTCGGCTAAAAACAGATACGCAGTATTTT,CATSNMDRAARRLKTDTQYF
-,TRBV13,TRBD1,TRBJ2-7,14,TGTGCCAGCAATCTACAGGGGATTGACTACGAGCAGTACTTC,CASNLQGIDYEQYF
-,TRBV10-3,-,TRBJ2-3,14,TGTGCCATCCTCTCTGCGGAAGCCACAGATACGCAGTATTTT,CAILSAEATDTQYF
-,TRBV5-6,-,TRBJ2-3,12,TGTGCCAGCAGCCCAGGCACAGATACGCAGTATTTT,CASSPGTDTQYF
-,TRBV5-6,TRBD1,TRBJ1-6,17,TGTGCCAGCAGCCCGGGACAGGGGATCTCCTATAATTCACCCCTCCACTTT,CASSPGQGISYNSPLHF
-,TRBV27,-,TRBJ1-1,14,TGTGCCAGCAGTTTTGAAGGGGCGAATACTGAAGCTTTCTTT,CASSFEGANTEAFF
-,TRBV6-1,TRBD2,TRBJ2-3,19,TGTGCCAGCAGTGAATTGTTGGGACTAGCGGGGCGTAGCACAGATACGCAGTATTTT,CASSELLGLAGRSTDTQYF
once,TRBV4-1,TRBD2,TRBJ2-7,20,TGCGCCAGCAGCCATGTCGGGTTCTTCCCACCGGGACTAGCGCCCTACGAGCAGTACTTC,CASSHVGFFPPGLAPYEQYF
-,TRBV20-1,TRBD2,TRBJ2-5,11,TGCAGTGCTGTACTAGCGGGGGAACGGTACTTC,CSAVLAGERYF
-,TRBV9,-,TRBJ2-1,17,TGTGCCAGCAGCGTAGTAGAGCGGGCAGGGAGACCCAATGAGCAGTTCTTC,CASSVVERAGRPNEQFF
few,TRBV19,-,TRBJ1-2,14,TGTGCCAGTAGTGGCGAGTGGACAGAGTATGGCTACACCTTC,CASSGEWTEYGYTF
-,TRBV6-5,-,TRBJ2-3,13,TGTGCCAGCAAAGAGATTGGTACAGATACGCAGTATTTT,CASKEIGTDTQYF
-,TRBV11-2,-,TRBJ1-3,14,TGTGCCAGCAGCCCCGGGACACTTGGAAACACCATATATTTT,CASSPGTLGNTIYF
few,TRBV12-5,TRBD1,TRBJ1-5,19,TGTGCTAGTGGTTTGGTCTCGGGACAGGGGGTTAGCGGCAATCAGCCCCAGCATTTT,CASGLVSGQGVSGNQPQHF
-,TRBV5-4,TRBD2,TRBJ2-2,13,TGTGCCAGCATCCAGCGGGAGAGCGGGGAGCTGTTTTTT,CASIQRESGELFF
-,TRBV10-3,-,TRBJ1-5,13,TGTGCCATCGGGGCGTTGAGCAATCAGCCCCAGCATTTT,CAIGALSNQPQHF
-,TRBV28,TRBD1,TRBJ2-7,15,TGTGCCAGCAGTTTATGTAGGACAGGGATGAGCGAGCAGTACTTC,CASSLCRTGMSEQYF
-,TRBV2,-,TRBJ1-2,12,TGTGCCAGCGGGGGGGCAGGACGTGGCTACACCTTC,CASGGAGRGYTF
-,TRBV10-1,-,TRBJ2-2,18,TGCGCCAGCAGCGAATCGGTGGTTCCAACAGCCAACACCGGGGAGCTGTTTTTT,CASSESVVPTANTGELFF
-,TRBV7-9,TRBD1,TRBJ1-2,13,TGTGCCAGCAGAAGGGACAGGGACTATGGCTACACCTTC,CASRRDRDYGYTF
-,TRBV27,-,TRBJ2-7,14,TGTGCCAGCAGTTTAGGGGGGTCCTTCTACGAGCAGTACTTC,CASSLGGSFYEQYF
-,TRBV29-1,-,TRBJ2-3,16,TGCAGCGTTGAAGAGGTATTGGGCCAGGGAAGGGATACGCAGTATTTT,CSVEEVLGQGRDTQYF
-,TRBV5-1,TRBD1,TRBJ2-2,15,TGCGCCAGCAGCTTGGGGGACAGGGGGGCCGGGGAGCTGTTTTTT,CASSLGDRGAGELFF
-,TRBV7-2,-,TRBJ1-1,14,TGTGCCAGCAGCTTAAGGGAATGGAGGTGGACGGCTTTCTTT,CASSLREWRWTAFF
-,TRBV10-3,TRBD1,TRBJ1-2,15,TGTGCCATCAGTGATGTGGACAGGGTGTCGATAGGCTACACCTTC,CAISDVDRVSIGYTF
once,TRBV28,-,TRBJ2-1,12,TGTGCCAGCAGTTCTCCCGGGACAAGGCAGTTCTTC,CASSSPGTRQFF
-,TRBV28,-,TRBJ1-2,16,TGTGCCAGCAGTTTCCCAGGGAAAGTGCCCAACTATGGCTACACCTTC,CASSFPGKVPNYGYTF
-,TRBV28,-,TRBJ1-1,13,TGTGCCAGCAGTCCGAGCCTGAACACTGAAGCTTTCTTT,CASSPSLNTEAFF
-,TRBV6-6,TRBD1,TRBJ2-7,15,TGTGCCAGCAGCCCCCCGGGACAGGGGGCGAGGGAGCAGTACTTC,CASSPPGQGAREQYF
-,TRBV11-2,TRBD1,TRBJ1-1,16,TGTGCCAGCAGCTTAATTGTGGACAGGTTTCCCACTGAAGCTTTCTTT,CASSLIVDRFPTEAFF
-,TRBV11-2,-,TRBJ1-2,11,TGTGCCAGCAGCGCAAGAGTTGGCTACACCTTC,CASSARVGYTF
-,TRBV7-9,TRBD1,TRBJ1-2,17,TGTGCCAGCAGCTTAGCGCTCTCGACAGGGCGAGACTATGGCTACACCTTC,CASSLALSTGRDYGYTF
-,TRBV28,TRBD1,TRBJ1-2,13,TGTGCCAGCAGCGCGCAGGGGGAATATGGCTACACCTTC,CASSAQGEYGYTF
-,TRBV5-4,-,TRBJ1-6,16,TGTGCCAGCAGCTTGGGCTCCACTGAAGAAAATTCACCCCTCCACTTT,CASSLGSTEENSPLHF
-,TRBV28,-,TRBJ1-5,13,TGTGCCAGCAGGTTACAGGGAGGGCAGCCCCAGCATTTT,CASRLQGGQPQHF
-,TRBV15,-,TRBJ2-5,14,TGTGCCACCAGTAGCAGCCATAGAGGGGAGACCCAGTACTTC,CATSSSHRGETQYF
few,TRBV15,TRBD2,TRBJ2-5,17,TGTGCCACCAGCAGAGATCGAGCGGGAGGGCCGCAAGAGACCCAGTACTTC,CATSRDRAGGPQETQYF
-,TRBV18,-,TRBJ2-7,16,TGTGCCAGCTCAGGACTACAGGGGAAATCATCCTACGAGCAGTACTTC,CASSGLQGKSSYEQYF
few,TRBV10-1,-,TRBJ1-5,14,TGCGCCAGCAGCCTCCGGGACACAAATCAGCCCCAGCATTTT,CASSLRDTNQPQHF
-,TRBV15,TRBD2,TRBJ2-7,14,TGTGCCACCAGCAGATGCGGGAGCGGCTACGAGCAGTACTTC,CATSRCGSGYEQYF
-,TRBV30,TRBD1,TRBJ1-2,14,TGTGCCTGGAGCGGGACAGTTTTACTCTATGGCTACACCTTC,CAWSGTVLLYGYTF
-,TRBV12-5,TRBD2,TRBJ2-7,14,TGTGCTAGTGGTTCCGGACTAGCGGACTACGAGCAGTACTTC,CASGSGLADYEQYF
-,TRBV27,-,TRBJ2-1,17,TGTGCCAGCAGTTTTTACCAGTCAGCGGGTTATTACAATGAGCAGTTCTTC,CASSFYQSAGYYNEQFF
-,TRBV5-6,-,TRBJ1-6,14,TGTGCCAGCAGTTTCAGTTCCTATAATTCACCCCTCCACTTT,CASSFSSYNSPLHF
-,TRBV5-1,-,TRBJ2-7,13,TGCGCCAGCAGCTTAGTACTGAACTACGAGCAGTACTTC,CASSLVLNYEQYF
-,TRBV14,TRBD1,TRBJ1-2,13,TGTGCCAGCAGCCAGGACAGGGACTATGGCTACACCTTC,CASSQDRDYGYTF
-,TRBV28,-,TRBJ1-5,18,TGTGCCAGCAGTTTACTACAACCCAAAGCAGGGCGCAATCAGCCCCAGCATTTT,CASSLLQPKAGRNQPQHF
few,TRBV19,TRBD2,TRBJ2-5,16,TGTGCCAGTAGTGCTACTAGCGGGCGAGCGATGGAGACCCAGTACTTC,CASSATSGRAMETQYF
-,TRBV5-6,-,TRBJ1-1,16,TGTGCCAGCAGCCTGGACGAAGGGAGGGGAAGGACTGAAGCTTTCTTT,CASSLDEGRGRTEAFF
-,TRBV6-5,TRBD2,TRBJ2-1,15,TGTGCCAGCGTCGGCGGGGGGGCCGGATTCAATGAGCAGTTCTTC,CASVGGGAGFNEQFF
once,TRBV4-3,TRBD2,TRBJ2-1,17,TGCGCCAGCAGCCGTATACTAGCGGGGGGGCCTTACAATGAGCAGTTCTTC,CASSRILAGGPYNEQFF